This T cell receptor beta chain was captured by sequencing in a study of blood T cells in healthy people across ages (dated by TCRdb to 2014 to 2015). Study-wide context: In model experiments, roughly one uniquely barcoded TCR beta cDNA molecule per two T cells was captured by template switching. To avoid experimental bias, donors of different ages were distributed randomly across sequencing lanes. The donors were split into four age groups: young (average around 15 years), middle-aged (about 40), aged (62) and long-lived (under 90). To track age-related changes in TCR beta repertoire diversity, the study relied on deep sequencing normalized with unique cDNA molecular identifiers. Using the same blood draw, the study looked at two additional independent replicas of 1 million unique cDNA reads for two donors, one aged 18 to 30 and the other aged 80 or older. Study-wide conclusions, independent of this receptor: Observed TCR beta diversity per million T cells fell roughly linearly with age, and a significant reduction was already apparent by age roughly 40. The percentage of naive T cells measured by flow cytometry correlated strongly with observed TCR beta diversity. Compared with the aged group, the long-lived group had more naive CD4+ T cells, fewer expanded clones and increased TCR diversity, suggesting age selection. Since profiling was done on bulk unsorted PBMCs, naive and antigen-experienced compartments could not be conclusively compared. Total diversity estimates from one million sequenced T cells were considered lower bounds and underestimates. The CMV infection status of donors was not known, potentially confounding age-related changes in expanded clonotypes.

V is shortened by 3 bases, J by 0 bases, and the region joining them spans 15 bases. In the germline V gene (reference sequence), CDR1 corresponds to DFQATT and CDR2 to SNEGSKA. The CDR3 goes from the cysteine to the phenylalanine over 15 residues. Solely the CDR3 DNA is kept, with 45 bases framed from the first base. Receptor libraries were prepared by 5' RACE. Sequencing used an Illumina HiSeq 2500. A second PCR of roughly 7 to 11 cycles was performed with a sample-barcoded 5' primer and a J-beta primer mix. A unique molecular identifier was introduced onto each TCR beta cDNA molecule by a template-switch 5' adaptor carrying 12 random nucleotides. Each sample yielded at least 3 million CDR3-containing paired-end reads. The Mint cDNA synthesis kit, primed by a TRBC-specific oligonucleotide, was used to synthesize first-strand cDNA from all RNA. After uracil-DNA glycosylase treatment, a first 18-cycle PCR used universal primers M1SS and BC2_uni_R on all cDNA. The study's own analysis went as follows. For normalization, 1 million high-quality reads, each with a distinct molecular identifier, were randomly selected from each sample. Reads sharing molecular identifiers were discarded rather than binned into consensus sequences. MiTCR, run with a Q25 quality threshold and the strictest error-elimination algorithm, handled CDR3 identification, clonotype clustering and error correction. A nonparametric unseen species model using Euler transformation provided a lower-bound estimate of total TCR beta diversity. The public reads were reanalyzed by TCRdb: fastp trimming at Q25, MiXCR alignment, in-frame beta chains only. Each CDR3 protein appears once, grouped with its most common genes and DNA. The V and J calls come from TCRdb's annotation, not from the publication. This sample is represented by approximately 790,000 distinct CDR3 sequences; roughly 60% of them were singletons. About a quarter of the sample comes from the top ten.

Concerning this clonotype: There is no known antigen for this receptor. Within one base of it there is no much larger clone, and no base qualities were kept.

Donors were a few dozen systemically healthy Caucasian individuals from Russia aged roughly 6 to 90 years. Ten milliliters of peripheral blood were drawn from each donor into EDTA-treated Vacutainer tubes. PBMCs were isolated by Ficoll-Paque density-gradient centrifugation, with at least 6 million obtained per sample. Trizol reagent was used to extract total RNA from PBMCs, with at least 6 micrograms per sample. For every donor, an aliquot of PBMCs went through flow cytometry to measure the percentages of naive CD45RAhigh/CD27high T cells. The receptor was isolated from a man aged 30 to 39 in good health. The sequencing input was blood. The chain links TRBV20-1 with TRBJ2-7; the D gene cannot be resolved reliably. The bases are TGCAGTGCTAGTCTCCCACAATCTGGCTCCTACGAGCAGTACTTC. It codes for CSASLPQSGSYEQYF.